This TCR beta chain is drawn from a study of blood T cell repertoires in COVID-19. Study as a whole: From the United States, Italy and Spain came samples of acute and convalescent COVID-19. In each case, the material was cDNA or gDNA derived from T cells, B-cell-depleted T cells, or PBMCs.

Seattle patients were enrolled while actively infected and followed longitudinally. Authors' data handling: Using reference gene primer amplification, nucleated cell counts were estimated. Profiled with immunoSEQ multiplex PCR; TCRdb holds only in-frame clones, not every one. The D gene and trimming were derived from the DNA, and the V and J assignments and clone size from that table. This table has around 280,000 clones, over 85% appearing once. Sequencing used peripheral blood. The receptor comes from a woman between 25 and 40 years old with COVID-19, enrolled during active disease.

The DNA of the CDR3 is TGCGCCAGCAGCCAAGAGCGCCTAGCATCAGGTTCGCAGTATTTT. This sequence encodes CASSQERLASGSQYF. This sequence joins TRBV4-1 and TRBJ2-3, with D perhaps matching TRBD2 (5 bases). In germline, CDR1 is MGHRA, CDR2 YSYEKL. The CDR3 spans 15 residues. Trimming cost V 0 bases and J 10 bases, with 17 bases left between them.